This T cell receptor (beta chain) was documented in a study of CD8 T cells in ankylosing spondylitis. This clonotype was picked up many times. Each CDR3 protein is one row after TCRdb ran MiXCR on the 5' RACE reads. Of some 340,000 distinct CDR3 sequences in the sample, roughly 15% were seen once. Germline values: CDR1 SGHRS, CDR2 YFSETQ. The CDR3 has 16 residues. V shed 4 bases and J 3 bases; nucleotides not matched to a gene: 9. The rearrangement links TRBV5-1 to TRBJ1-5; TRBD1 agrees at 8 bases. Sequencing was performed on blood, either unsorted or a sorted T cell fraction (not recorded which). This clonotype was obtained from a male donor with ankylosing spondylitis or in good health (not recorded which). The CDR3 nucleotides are TGCGCCAGCAGCCCCAAGCCGACAGGGGACAATCAGCCCCAGCATTTT. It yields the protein CASSPKPTGDNQPQHF.